What follows is one T cell receptor beta chain and its context. No antigen is known for it. The data belong to a study of beta chain features in type 1 diabetes. About the research overall: Investigators examined some 110,000,000 sorted cells across all samples.

Expressed TCRB transcripts were sequenced because the entire RNA isolate underwent reverse transcription. Method: immunoSEQ multiplex PCR; TCRdb's copy keeps in-frame clones and lacks some. Among about 160,000 clones listed, about 9% were seen once. Points from the study as a whole: Here, the possible influence of HLA type (on TCRB rearrangement) remained unresolved. For Type 1 diabetes patients, all four CD4+ subsets carried TCRB CDR3s that were moderately but significantly shorter.

Trimming removed 2 bases from V and 5 bases from J; junction bases left unmatched: 13. The CDR3 loop spans 17 amino acids. CDR1 is SGDLS, CDR2 YYNGEE, per germline. Sequencing was performed on central memory CD4+ T cells from blood. The rearrangement links TRBV9 to TRBJ2-5; 9 bases line up with TRBD2. The source is a woman aged 18-35 years with type 1 diabetes. CDR3 nucleotide sequence: TGTGCCAGCAGCGTGGGAGCTTCCGCGGGAGGGCGGGAGACCCAGTACTTC. It is translated as CASSVGASAGGRETQYF.